This TCR beta chain was captured in a study of early T cells in non-severe SARS-CoV-2 infection. Unique molecular identifiers were attached to individual cDNA molecules. Via MiXCR, TCRdb re-called the 5' RACE reads, giving one row per CDR3 protein. The sample lists roughly 93,000 distinct CDR3 sequences, about 14% occurring once. The specimen was whole blood. The clonotype was recovered from an adult who was a healthcare worker with PCR-confirmed SARS-CoV-2 infection or an uninfected control (not recorded which).

CDR3 residues: CASSPLVSSSYGYTF. CDR3 nucleotides: TGTGCCAGCAGCCCCCTTGTCTCTTCTTCCTATGGCTACACCTTC. The V gene is TRBV7-6, the J gene TRBJ1-2, with no clear D. The germline gives CDR1 SGHVS, CDR2 FNYEAQ. With 5 bases removed from V and 4 bases from J, the gap between germline ends came to 17 bases. This CDR3 spans 15 amino acids.